This passage covers 14 T cell receptor beta chains from one sample sequenced in a study of cytomegalovirus exposure and HLA in healthy donors. Both 60 Vbeta primers and 13 Jbeta primers went into the PCR. Generated by immunoSEQ multiplex PCR, the TCRdb table keeps only in-frame clones and is missing some. The data contain some 150,000 clones, around four fifths of them singletons. Sequencing was carried out using PBMCs. All receptors derive from a woman aged 45 to 65 in good health and CMV-seropositive.

This chain connects TRBV6-5 to TRBJ1-3; the D gene is possibly TRBD1 (6 bases). Germline-derived CDR1 and CDR2 are MNHEY and SVGAGI. The length of the CDR3 is 14 residues. The V end was cut by 4 bases, the J end by 1 base, with 8 bases between. This CDR3 reads CASSSTGSGNTIYF. The CDR3 region has the DNA TGTGCCAGCAGTTCTACAGGGTCTGGAAACACCATATATTTT.

The J gene is TRBJ1-1, the V gene TRBV5-4, with D uncertain. Germline V lookup: CDR1 SGHNT, CDR2 YYREEE (reference sequence). The CDR3 covers 13 residues. The V and J ends lost 3 bases and 5 bases respectively, with 11 bases between them. For the CDR3, the DNA is TGTGCCAGCAGCTGGGTGTCGGGGACTGAAGCTTTCTTT. Its translation is CASSWVSGTEAFF.

This chain's CDR3 is CATSRGGGGRIDEQFF. CDR3 nucleotides: TGTGCCACCAGCAGAGGAGGCGGCGGGAGGATAGATGAGCAGTTCTTC. V gene TRBV15 combines with J gene TRBJ2-1; 8 positions agree with TRBD2. V trimming: 1 base; J trimming: 8 bases; junction bases outside the gene matches: 10. The CDR3 is 16 residues long. Germline lookup yields CDR1 LNHNV and CDR2 YYDKDF (reference sequence).

The chain recombines TRBV7-2 with TRBJ1-1; tentatively, D is TRBD1 (5 bases). Germline CDR1 and CDR2: SGHTA and FQGNSA. The V end was cut by 5 bases, the J end by 0 bases, with 19 bases between. This CDR3 has 17 amino acids. In DNA, the CDR3 is TGTGCCAGCAGCCCTAACGTCCAGGGCTTGATGAACACTGAAGCTTTCTTT. Encoded protein: CASSPNVQGLMNTEAFF.

The V gene is TRBV5-1, the J gene TRBJ1-1, with 10 bases aligning to TRBD1. The CDR3 runs 16 residues. Germline trimming cut 0 bases from V and 3 bases from J; bases unmatched to any gene: 5. Per the germline V gene, CDR1 is SGHRS and CDR2 is YFSETQ. The CDR3: CASSLAGQGWDTEAFF. CDR3 coding DNA: TGCGCCAGCAGCTTGGCGGGACAGGGGTGGGACACTGAAGCTTTCTTT.

This rearrangement joins TRBV5-1 to TRBJ2-7, with D tentatively TRBD1 (6 bases). The CDR3 runs to 15 residues. The germline V and J ends were trimmed by 4 bases and 7 bases, with 21 bases remaining between them. Germline V gene lookup returns CDR1 SGHRS and CDR2 YFSETQ. The CDR3 protein is CASSQGQPATYEQYF. CDR3 nucleotides: TGCGCCAGCAGCCAGGGACAACCGGCGACTTATGAGCAGTACTTC.

The table lists this clone with a few counts. The CDR3 loop reads CASSLGLAGGGTEAFF. CDR3 bases: TGTGCCAGCAGCTTAGGGTTGGCAGGGGGAGGCACTGAAGCTTTCTTT. This chain uses TRBV13 with TRBJ1-1, with 7 bases that match TRBD1. Trimming cost V 0 bases and J 4 bases; bases outside gene matches: 8. The germline CDR1 and CDR2 sequences are PRHDT and FYEKMQ (reference sequence). The CDR3 is made up of 16 amino acids.

The V call is TRBV6-1, the J call TRBJ1-5; 10 bases map to TRBD1. The V gene's germline CDR1 is MNHNS and CDR2 SASEGT. Trimming at V came to 1 base and at J to 4 bases, leaving 4 bases not matched to a gene. The CDR3 contains 16 residues. CDR3 nucleotide sequence: TGTGCCAGCAGTGAAGGACAGGGGGCCTTGAATCAGCCCCAGCATTTT. This translates into CASSEGQGALNQPQHF.

The J gene is TRBJ2-5, the V gene TRBV30, with TRBD2 matching over 9 bases. This CDR3 region has 16 residues. Germline CDR1 is GTSNPN and CDR2 is SVGIG (reference sequence). The J segment lost 4 bases and the V segment lost 0 bases, leaving 9 bases of the junction unmatched. CDR3 sequence reads: CAWSVGLAGLRETQYF. In DNA, the CDR3 is TGTGCCTGGAGTGTAGGGCTAGCGGGGTTAAGAGAGACCCAGTACTTC.

The CDR3 DNA reads TGTGCCAGCAGCCAAGATCAAGCGGGAATCACCGGGGAGCTGTTTTTT. Translation: CASSQDQAGITGELFF. V usage is TRBV4-2 and J usage is TRBJ2-2; 7 bases align to TRBD2. Germline loops: CDR1 LGHNA, CDR2 YNFKEQ. This CDR3 spans 16 amino acids. V gave up 0 bases and J gave up 4 bases; unmatched junction bases: 5.

This clone has a handful of counts. V is TRBV5-4 and J is TRBJ2-5; TRBD2 matches at 11 bases. Per the germline V gene, CDR1 is SGHNT and CDR2 is YYREEE (reference sequence). J lost 4 bases, V lost 4 bases, and 6 bases had no gene match. The CDR3 runs to 15 residues. CDR3 loop: CASSNSGGGAETQYF. In nucleotides, the CDR3 is TGTGCCAGCAGCAATAGCGGGGGGGGTGCAGAGACCCAGTACTTC. Full variable domain (outside the CDR3, taken from reference TRBV5-4 and TRBJ2-5): ETGVTQSPTHLIKTRGQQVTLRCSSQSGHNTVSWYQQALGQGPQFIFQYYREEENGRGNFPPRFSGLQFPNYSSELNVNALELDDSALYLCASSNSGGGAETQYFGPGTRLLVL.

This clone was counted a single time. The chain links TRBV27 to TRBJ1-6, with TRBD1 identical over 8 bases. The trim removed 6 bases at V and 9 bases at J, leaving 22 bases unmatched. The germline gives CDR1 MNHEY, CDR2 SMNVEV (reference sequence). The CDR3 is 19 amino acids. For the CDR3, the DNA is TGTGCCAGCAGGAGCGCCGGGCACAGGGGGACGTGGGTCCCTTCACCCCTCCACTTT. It specifies CASRSAGHRGTWVPSPLHF.

In DNA, the CDR3 is TGTGCCAGCAGTTTCCCCTCACAGCCGGATGACAGGGTATGGAACACTGAAGCTTTCTTT. It specifies CASSFPSQPDDRVWNTEAFF. This chain joins TRBV28 and TRBJ1-1; 7 bases align to TRBD1. The CDR3 extends over 20 amino acids. Germline trimming cut 3 bases from V and 1 base from J; bases unmatched to any gene: 20. The germline CDR1 and CDR2 sequences are MDHEN and SYDVKM.

CDR3 bases: TGCGCCAGCAGCTTGGGTCCTAGCGGGGCTGACTCCTACGAGCAGTACTTC. Its translation: CASSLGPSGADSYEQYF. The chain recombines TRBV5-1 with TRBJ2-7, with 9 bases lining up with TRBD2. The V gene end was trimmed by 0 bases and the J gene end by 0 bases; junction bases not matched to a gene: 7. Germline-derived CDR1 and CDR2 are SGHRS and YFSETQ. The CDR3 spans 17 residues.